The 6 T cell receptor beta chains below were found in one sample sequenced in a study of patients and donors after allogeneic stem cell transplantation. TCRdb used MiXCR to reprocess the RT-PCR reads, holding one entry per CDR3 protein. Of around 30,000 distinct CDR3 sequences in the sample, roughly a third were seen once. The material sequenced was blood, either unsorted or a sorted T cell fraction (not recorded which). The source is a human donor who was either an allogeneic HSCT recipient or a stem cell or donor lymphocyte infusion donor (not recorded which). It is not recorded whose cells these are; they may come from a transplant donor.

This clonotype has a handful of counts. The chain joins TRBV20-1 to TRBJ1-2; the D is unclear. This CDR3 has 11 residues. Germline loops: CDR1 DFQATT, CDR2 SNEGSKA (reference sequence). V was pared by 6 bases and J by 7 bases, with 12 bases between. The CDR3 nucleotides are TGCAGTGCAACGGGCCTAGCTGGCTACACCTTC. Protein: CSATGLAGYTF.

The V and J genes are TRBV3-1 and TRBJ2-7; tentatively, D is TRBD1 (5 bases). CDR3 length: 12 residues. V dropped 2 bases and J dropped 7 bases, with 9 bases sitting between them. CDR1 is LGHDT and CDR2 is YNNKEL in the germline V gene (reference sequence). The CDR3, as DNA: TGTGCCAGCAGCCAAAGGGGTTGGGAGCAGTACTTC. It is translated as CASSQRGWEQYF.

Ten or more counts support this clonotype. V and J are TRBV5-1 and TRBJ1-5; D not certain. This CDR3 has 14 residues. The V gene's germline CDR1 is SGHRS and CDR2 YFSETQ. The V end lost 3 bases, the J end lost 5 bases, and 12 bases lay between the germline ends. The chain's CDR3 is CASSYGPGDQPQHF. CDR3 DNA: TGCGCCAGCAGCTACGGCCCGGGCGATCAGCCCCAGCATTTT.

The V gene is TRBV5-5, the J gene TRBJ2-3; TRBD1 agrees at 7 bases. The CDR3 contains 17 residues. Germline CDR1 is SGHKS and CDR2 is YYEKEE (reference sequence). With V trimmed by 0 bases and J by 0 bases, 7 bases remained unmatched. The CDR3 region is CASSLGQTGRSTDTQYF. CDR3 bases: TGTGCCAGCAGCTTGGGGCAGACAGGGCGCAGCACAGATACGCAGTATTTT.

This clonotype has only a few counts. The rearrangement joins TRBV27 to TRBJ1-2; the match to TRBD1 covers 7 bases. The CDR3 is 14 amino acids. Germline lookup yields CDR1 MNHEY and CDR2 SMNVEV (reference sequence). The V and J ends lost 5 bases and 3 bases, in that order; junction bases with no gene match: 6. The CDR3 region has the DNA TGTGCCAGCAGTCCGGGACAGTTCTACTATGGCTACACCTTC. Its translation is CASSPGQFYYGYTF.

The chain joins TRBV7-9 to TRBJ1-3, with D tentatively TRBD1 (5 bases). Germline V gives CDR1 SEHNR, CDR2 FQNEAQ (reference sequence). V lost 5 bases and J 2 bases, leaving 7 bases between the germline ends. The CDR3 is made up of 13 amino acids. The chain's CDR3 is CASSQGTGNTIYF. The CDR3 bases are TGTGCCAGCAGCCAGGGAACTGGAAACACCATATATTTT.